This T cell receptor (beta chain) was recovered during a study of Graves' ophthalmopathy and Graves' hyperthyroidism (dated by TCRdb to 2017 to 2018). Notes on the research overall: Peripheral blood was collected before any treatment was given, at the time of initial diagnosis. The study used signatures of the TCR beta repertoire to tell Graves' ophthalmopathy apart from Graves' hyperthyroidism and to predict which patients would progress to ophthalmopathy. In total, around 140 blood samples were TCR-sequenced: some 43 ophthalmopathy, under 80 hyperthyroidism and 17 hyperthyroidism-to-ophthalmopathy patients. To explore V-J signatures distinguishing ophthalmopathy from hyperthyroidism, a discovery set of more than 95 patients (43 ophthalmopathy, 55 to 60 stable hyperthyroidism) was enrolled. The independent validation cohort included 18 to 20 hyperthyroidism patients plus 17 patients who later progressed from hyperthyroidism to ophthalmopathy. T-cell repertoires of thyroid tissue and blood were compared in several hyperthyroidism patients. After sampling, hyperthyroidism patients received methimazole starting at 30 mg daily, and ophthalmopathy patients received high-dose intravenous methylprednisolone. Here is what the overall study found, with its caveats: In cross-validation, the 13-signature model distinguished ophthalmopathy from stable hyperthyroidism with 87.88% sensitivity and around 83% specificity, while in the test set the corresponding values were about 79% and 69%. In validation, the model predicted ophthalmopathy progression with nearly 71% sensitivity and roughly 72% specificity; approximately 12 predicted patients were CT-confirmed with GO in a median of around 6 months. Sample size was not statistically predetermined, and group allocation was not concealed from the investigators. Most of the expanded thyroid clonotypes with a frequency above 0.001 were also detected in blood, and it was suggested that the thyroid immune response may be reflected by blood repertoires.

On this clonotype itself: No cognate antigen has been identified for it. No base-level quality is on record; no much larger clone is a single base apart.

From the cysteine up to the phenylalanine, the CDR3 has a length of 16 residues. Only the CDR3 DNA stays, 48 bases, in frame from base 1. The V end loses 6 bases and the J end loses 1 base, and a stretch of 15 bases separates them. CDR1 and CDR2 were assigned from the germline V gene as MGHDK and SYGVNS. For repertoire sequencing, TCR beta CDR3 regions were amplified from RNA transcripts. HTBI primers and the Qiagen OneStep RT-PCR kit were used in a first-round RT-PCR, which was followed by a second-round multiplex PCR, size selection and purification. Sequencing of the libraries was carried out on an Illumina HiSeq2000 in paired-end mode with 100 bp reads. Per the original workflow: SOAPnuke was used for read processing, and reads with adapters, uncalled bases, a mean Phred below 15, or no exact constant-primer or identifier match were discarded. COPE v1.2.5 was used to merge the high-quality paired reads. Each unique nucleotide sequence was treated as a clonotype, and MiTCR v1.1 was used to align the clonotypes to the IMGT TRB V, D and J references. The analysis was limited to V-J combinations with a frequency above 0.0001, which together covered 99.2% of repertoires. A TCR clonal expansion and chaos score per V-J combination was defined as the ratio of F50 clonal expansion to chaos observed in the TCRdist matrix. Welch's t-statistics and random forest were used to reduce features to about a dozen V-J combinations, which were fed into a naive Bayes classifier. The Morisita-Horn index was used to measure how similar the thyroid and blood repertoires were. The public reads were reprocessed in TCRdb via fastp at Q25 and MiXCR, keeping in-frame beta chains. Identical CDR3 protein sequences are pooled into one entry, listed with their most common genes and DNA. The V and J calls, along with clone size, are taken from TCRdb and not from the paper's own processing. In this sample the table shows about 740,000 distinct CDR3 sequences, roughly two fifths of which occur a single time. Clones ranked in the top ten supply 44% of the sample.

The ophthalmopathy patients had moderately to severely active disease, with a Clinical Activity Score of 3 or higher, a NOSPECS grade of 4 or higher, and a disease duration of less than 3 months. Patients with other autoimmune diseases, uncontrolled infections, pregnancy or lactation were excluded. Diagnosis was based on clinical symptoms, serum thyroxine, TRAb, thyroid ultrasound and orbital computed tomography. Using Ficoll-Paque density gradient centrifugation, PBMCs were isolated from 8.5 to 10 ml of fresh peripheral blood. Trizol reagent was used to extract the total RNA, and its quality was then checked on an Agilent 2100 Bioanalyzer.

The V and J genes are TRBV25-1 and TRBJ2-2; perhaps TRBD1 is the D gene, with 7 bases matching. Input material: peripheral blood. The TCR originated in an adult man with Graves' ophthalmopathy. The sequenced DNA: TGTGCCAGCAGCCAGGGGGGAGGTGAGAACACCGGGGAGCTGTTTTTT. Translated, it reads CASSQGGGENTGELFF. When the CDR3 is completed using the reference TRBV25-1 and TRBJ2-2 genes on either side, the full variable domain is EADIYQTPRYLVIGTGKKITLECSQTMGHDKMYWYQQDPGMELHLIHYSYGVNSTEKGDLSSESTVSRIRTEHFPLTLESARPSHTSQYLCASSQGGGENTGELFFGEGSRLTVL.